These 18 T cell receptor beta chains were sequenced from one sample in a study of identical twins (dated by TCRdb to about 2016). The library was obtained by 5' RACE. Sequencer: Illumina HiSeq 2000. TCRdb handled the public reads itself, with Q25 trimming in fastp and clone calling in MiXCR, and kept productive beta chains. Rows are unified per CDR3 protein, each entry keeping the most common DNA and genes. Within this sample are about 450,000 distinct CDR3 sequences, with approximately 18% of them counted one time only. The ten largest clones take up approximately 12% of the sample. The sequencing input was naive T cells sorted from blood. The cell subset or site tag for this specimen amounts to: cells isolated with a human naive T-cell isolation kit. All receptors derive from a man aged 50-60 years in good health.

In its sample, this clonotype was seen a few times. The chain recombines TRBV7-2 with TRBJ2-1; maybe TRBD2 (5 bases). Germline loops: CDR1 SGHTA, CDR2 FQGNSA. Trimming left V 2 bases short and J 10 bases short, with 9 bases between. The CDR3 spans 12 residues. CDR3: CASSLQLVEQFF. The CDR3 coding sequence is TGTGCCAGCAGCTTACAACTAGTGGAGCAGTTCTTC.

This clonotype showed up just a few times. The CDR3 DNA reads TGCGCCAGCAGCCCTTGGACGGATACCTACGAGCAGTACTTC. As protein: CASSPWTDTYEQYF. The rearrangement joins TRBV4-3 to TRBJ2-7; D gene unclear. This CDR3 contains 14 residues. Trimming cost V 4 bases and J 2 bases, with 12 bases left between them. From germline, CDR1 is LGHNA and CDR2 YSLEER.

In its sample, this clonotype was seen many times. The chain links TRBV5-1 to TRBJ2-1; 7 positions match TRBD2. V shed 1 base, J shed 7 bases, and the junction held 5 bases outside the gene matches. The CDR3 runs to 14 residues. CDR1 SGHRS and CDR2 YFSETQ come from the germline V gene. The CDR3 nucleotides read TGCGCCAGCAGCTTGTTCGGGGGGAGAAATGAGCAGTTCTTC. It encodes CASSLFGGRNEQFF. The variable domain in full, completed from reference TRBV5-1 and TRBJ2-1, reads KAGVTQTPRYLIKTRGQQVTLSCSPISGHRSVSWYQQTPGQGLQFLFEYFSETQRNKGNFPGRFSGRQFSNSRSEMNVSTLELGDSALYLCASSLFGGRNEQFFGPGTRLTVL.

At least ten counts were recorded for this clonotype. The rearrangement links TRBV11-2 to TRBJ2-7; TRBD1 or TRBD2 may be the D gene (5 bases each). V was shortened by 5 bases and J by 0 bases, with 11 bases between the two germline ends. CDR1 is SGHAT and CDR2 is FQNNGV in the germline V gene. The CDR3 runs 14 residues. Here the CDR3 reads CASSEGQTSYEQYF. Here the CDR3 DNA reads TGTGCCAGCAGCGAGGGGCAGACCTCCTACGAGCAGTACTTC. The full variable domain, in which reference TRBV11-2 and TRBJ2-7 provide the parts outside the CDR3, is EAGVAQSPRYKIIEKRQSVAFWCNPISGHATLYWYQQILGQGPKLLIQFQNNGVVDDSQLPKDRFSAERLKGVDSTLKIQPAKLEDSAVYLCASSEGQTSYEQYFGPGTRLTVT.

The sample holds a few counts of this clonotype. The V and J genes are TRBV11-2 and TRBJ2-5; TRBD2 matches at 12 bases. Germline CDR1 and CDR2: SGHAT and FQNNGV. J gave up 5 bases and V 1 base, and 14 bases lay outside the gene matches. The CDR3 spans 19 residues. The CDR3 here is CASSLVSLAGGPKVETQYF. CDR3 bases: TGTGCCAGCAGCTTAGTGAGCCTAGCGGGGGGGCCTAAGGTGGAGACCCAGTACTTC.

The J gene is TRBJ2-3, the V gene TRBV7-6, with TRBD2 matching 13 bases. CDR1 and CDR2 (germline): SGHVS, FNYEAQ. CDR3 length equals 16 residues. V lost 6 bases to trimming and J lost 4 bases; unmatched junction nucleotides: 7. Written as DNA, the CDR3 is TGTGCCAGCAGGAAAGGGACTAGCGGGGTGGCAGATACGCAGTATTTT. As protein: CASRKGTSGVADTQYF.

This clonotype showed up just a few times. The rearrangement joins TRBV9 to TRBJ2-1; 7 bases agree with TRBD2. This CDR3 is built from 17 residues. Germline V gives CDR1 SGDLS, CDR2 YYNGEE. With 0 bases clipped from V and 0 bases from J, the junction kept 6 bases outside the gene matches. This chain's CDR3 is CASSVAMGGSSYNEQFF. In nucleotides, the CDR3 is TGTGCCAGCAGCGTAGCTATGGGGGGGAGCTCCTACAATGAGCAGTTCTTC.

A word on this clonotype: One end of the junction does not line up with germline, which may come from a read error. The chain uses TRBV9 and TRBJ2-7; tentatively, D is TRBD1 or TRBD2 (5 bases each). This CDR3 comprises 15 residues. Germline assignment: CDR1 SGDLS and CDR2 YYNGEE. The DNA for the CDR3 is TGTGACAGCAGCGTTGACCCGGGACGGTCCATGGAGCAGTACTTC. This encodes CDSSVDPGRSMEQYF.

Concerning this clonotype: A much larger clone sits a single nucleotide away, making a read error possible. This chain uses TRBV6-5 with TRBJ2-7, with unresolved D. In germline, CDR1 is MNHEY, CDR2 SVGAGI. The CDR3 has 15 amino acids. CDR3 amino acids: CASRYSSPGGYEQYF. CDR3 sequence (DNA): TGTGCCAGCAGATACTCGTCACCGGGCGGCTACGAGCAGTACTTC.

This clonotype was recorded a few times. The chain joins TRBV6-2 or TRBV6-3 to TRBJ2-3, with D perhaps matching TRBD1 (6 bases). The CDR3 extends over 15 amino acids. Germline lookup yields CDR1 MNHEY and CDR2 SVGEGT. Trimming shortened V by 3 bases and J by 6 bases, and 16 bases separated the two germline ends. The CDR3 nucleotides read TGTGCCAGCAGTTATGGTGGGACATCACTCGATACGCAGTATTTT. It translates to CASSYGGTSLDTQYF.

DNA of the CDR3: TGCGCCAGCAGCCAAGATGACCTACGGGCGGGGCAAGAGACCCAGTACTTC. Translation: CASSQDDLRAGQETQYF. J is TRBJ2-5 and V is TRBV4-1, with D possibly TRBD2 on 6 matching bases. V lost 0 bases, J lost 2 bases, and 16 bases lay in between. Looked up from germline, CDR1 is MGHRA and CDR2 is YSYEKL. The CDR3 consists of 17 residues.

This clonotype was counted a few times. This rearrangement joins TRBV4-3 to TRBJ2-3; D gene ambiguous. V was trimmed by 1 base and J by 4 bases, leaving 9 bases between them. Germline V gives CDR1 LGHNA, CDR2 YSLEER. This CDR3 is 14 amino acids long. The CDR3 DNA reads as TGCGCCAGCAGCCAAGGTGCCAGGCCAGATACGCAGTATTTT. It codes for CASSQGARPDTQYF.

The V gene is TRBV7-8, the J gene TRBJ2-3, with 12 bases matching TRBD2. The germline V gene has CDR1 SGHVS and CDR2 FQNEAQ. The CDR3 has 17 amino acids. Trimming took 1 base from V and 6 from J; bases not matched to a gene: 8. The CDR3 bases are TGTGCCAGCAGCTTAGGTCTCCTAGCGGGAGGGCCGGATACGCAGTATTTT. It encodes CASSLGLLAGGPDTQYF.

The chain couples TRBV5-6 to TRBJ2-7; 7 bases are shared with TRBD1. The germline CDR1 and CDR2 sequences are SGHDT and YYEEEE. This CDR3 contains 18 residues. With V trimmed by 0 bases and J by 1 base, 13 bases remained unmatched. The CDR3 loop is CASSLGPWDSLRSYEQYF. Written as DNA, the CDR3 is TGTGCCAGCAGCTTGGGTCCCTGGGACAGCTTACGGTCCTACGAGCAGTACTTC.

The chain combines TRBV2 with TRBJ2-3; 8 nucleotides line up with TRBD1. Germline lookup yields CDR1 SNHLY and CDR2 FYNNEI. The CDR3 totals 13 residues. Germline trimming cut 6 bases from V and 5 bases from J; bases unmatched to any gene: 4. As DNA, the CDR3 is TGTGCCAGCAGAGACAGGGGTCGAGATACGCAGTATTTT. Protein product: CASRDRGRDTQYF. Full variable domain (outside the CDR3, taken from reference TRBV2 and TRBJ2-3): EPEVTQTPSHQVTQMGQEVILRCVPISNHLYFYWYRQILGQKVEFLVSFYNNEISEKSEIFDDQFSVERPDGSNFTLKIRSTKLEDSAMYFCASRDRGRDTQYFGPGTRLTVL.

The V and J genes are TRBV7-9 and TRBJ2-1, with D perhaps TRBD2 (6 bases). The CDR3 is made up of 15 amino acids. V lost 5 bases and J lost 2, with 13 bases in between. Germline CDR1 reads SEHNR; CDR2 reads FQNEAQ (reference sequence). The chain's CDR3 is CASSARASAYNEQFF. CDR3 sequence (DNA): TGTGCCAGCAGCGCTCGGGCTAGCGCCTACAATGAGCAGTTCTTC.

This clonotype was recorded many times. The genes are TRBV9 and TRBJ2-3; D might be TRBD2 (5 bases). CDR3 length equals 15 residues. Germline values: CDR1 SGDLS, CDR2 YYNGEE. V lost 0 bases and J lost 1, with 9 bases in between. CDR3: CASSVGGSGTDTQYF. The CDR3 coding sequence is TGTGCCAGCAGCGTAGGAGGTAGCGGCACAGATACGCAGTATTTT.

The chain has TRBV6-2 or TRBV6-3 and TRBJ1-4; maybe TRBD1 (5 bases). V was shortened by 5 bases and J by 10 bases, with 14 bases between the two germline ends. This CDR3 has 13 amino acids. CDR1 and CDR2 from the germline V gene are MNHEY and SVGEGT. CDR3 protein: CASSPPGLVKLFF. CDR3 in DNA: TGTGCCAGCAGTCCGCCGGGACTGGTAAAACTGTTTTTT.